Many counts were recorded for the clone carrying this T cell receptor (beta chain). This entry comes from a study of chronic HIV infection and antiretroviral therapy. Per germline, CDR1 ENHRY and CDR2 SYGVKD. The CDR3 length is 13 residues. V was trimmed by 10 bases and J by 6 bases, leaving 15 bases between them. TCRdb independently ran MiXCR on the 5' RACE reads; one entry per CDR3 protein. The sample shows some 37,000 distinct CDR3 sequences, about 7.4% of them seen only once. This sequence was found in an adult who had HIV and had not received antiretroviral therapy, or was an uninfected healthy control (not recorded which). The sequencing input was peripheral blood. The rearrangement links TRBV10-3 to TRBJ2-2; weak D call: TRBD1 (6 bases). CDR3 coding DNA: TGTGCCAGCAACAGGGATTTGGCCGGGGAGCTGTTTTTT. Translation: CASNRDLAGELFF.